The 8 T cell receptor beta chains in this list originate from one sample, sequenced in a study of regulatory T cells in long-lasting Graves disease. Sequencing libraries for TCR beta were prepared with iRepertoire HTBI primers and Arm-PCR of CDR3 regions. One entry per CDR3 protein, called by TCRdb with MiXCR from the multiplex PCR reads. The data contain around 460,000 distinct CDR3 sequences, roughly 23% of them singletons. Time point in this sample: persistent/refractory GD, antithyroid drugs over 5 years with positive TRAb. Scientists built the TCR library using RNA that was extracted from PBMCs. The source material was peripheral blood mononuclear cells (PBMCs), sampled when the disease was refractory, from a patient treated with antithyroid drugs. All receptors derive from a female donor with Graves disease.

The genes are TRBV6-1 and TRBJ2-5; 7 positions match TRBD2. V lost 5 bases to trimming and J lost 7 bases; unmatched junction nucleotides: 4. CDR1 is MNHNS and CDR2 is SASEGT in the germline V gene. The length of the CDR3 is 12 residues. The CDR3 DNA sequence: TGTGCCAGCAGTAGTCTAGCGGCGACCCAGTACTTC. This gives the protein CASSSLAATQYF.

This rearrangement joins TRBV19 to TRBJ1-5, with 11 bases fitting TRBD1. Germline CDR1 and CDR2: LNHDA and SQIVND (reference sequence). V was pared by 6 bases and J by 6 bases, with 16 bases of the junction left unmatched. The CDR3 is 18 residues long. The CDR3 loop reads CASSRPGQGVGAGQPQHF. CDR3 DNA sequence: TGTGCCAGTAGCCGGCCGGGACAGGGGGTGGGGGCTGGTCAGCCCCAGCATTTT.

This clonotype has a handful of counts. The chain joins TRBV5-4 to TRBJ2-1; D gene uncertain. The germline V gene encodes CDR1 SGHNT and CDR2 YYREEE (reference sequence). Trimming left V 1 base short and J 4 bases short, with 12 bases between. CDR3 length: 15 residues. The DNA for the CDR3 is TGTGCCAGCAGCTTGCCGGCCAGGCAATACAATGAGCAGTTCTTC. It codes for CASSLPARQYNEQFF.

The rearrangement uses TRBV7-9 and TRBJ1-2; D uncertain. Germline CDR1 SEHNR, CDR2 FQNEAQ (reference sequence). V lost 10 bases and J 12 bases, leaving 21 bases between the germline ends. CDR3 length: 12 amino acids. The CDR3 here is CATESPTRIHTF. For the CDR3, the DNA is TGTGCCACCGAGTCCCCCACACGGATACACACCTTC.

In its sample, this clonotype was seen many times. The gene calls are TRBV5-1 and TRBJ1-1; the D gene is possibly TRBD1 (6 bases). The CDR3 extends over 14 amino acids. The germline V gene encodes CDR1 SGHRS and CDR2 YFSETQ. V shed 4 bases and J shed 1 base, with 11 bases lying between them. The CDR3 DNA reads as TGCGCCAGCAGCCGGACGACAGGGAACACTGAAGCTTTCTTT. Translation: CASSRTTGNTEAFF.

There are many counts of this clonotype. The chain employs TRBV7-2 and TRBJ2-5; D is perhaps TRBD2 (6 bases). Germline loops: CDR1 SGHTA, CDR2 FQGNSA. This CDR3 region has 13 residues. V shed 6 bases and J shed 4 bases, with 12 bases lying between them. CDR3 sequence (DNA): TGTGCCAGCAGTTCACCGGGACTAGAGACCCAGTACTTC. Translating it yields CASSSPGLETQYF. Full variable domain (rest looked up from reference TRBV7-2 and TRBJ2-5): GAGVSQSPSNKVTEKGKDVELRCDPISGHTALYWYRQSLGQGLEFLIYFQGNSAPDKSGLPSDRFSAERTGGSVSTLTIQRTQQEDSAVYLCASSSPGLETQYFGPGTRLLVL.

This clonotype was picked up many times. The V gene is TRBV7-2, the J gene TRBJ2-7, with D maybe TRBD2 (5 bases). Germline CDR1 SGHTA, CDR2 FQGNSA. V was shortened by 5 bases and J by 0 bases, with 14 bases between the two germline ends. The CDR3 length is 15 residues. This chain's CDR3 is CASSPNLASSYEQYF. The CDR3 bases are TGTGCCAGCAGCCCGAACCTAGCATCCTCCTACGAGCAGTACTTC.

This clonotype was detected many times. The chain employs TRBV6-2 or TRBV6-3 and TRBJ1-5; no definite D call. The length of the CDR3 is 14 residues. In germline, CDR1 is MNHEY, CDR2 SVGEGT. V lost 8 bases and J lost 2, with 13 bases in between. CDR3 in amino acids: CASQPPGGNQPQHF. As DNA, the CDR3 is TGTGCCAGCCAACCTCCGGGCGGCAATCAGCCCCAGCATTTT.